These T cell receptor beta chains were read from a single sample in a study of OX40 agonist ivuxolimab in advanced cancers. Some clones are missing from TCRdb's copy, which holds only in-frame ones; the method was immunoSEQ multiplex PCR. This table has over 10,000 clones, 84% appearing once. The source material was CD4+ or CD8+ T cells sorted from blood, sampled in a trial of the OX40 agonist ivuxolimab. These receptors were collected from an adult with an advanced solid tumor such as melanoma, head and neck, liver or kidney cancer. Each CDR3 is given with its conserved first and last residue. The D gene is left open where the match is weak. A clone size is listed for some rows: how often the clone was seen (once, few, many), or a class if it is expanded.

CDR3 protein: CASSDGFEAFF
CDR3 DNA: TGTGCCAGCAGCGACGGTTTTGAAGCTTTCTTT
clone size: -
V gene: TRBV2
D gene: -
J gene: TRBJ1-1
CDR3 length: 11

CDR3 protein: CASSLGQGQEQPQHF
CDR3 DNA: TGTGCCAGCAGCCTCGGACAGGGGCAGGAACAGCCCCAGCATTTT
clone size: -
V gene: TRBV9
D gene: TRBD1
J gene: TRBJ1-5
CDR3 length: 15

CDR3 protein: CASSLGPSGRGTGELFF
CDR3 DNA: TGTGCCAGCAGCTTAGGTCCTAGCGGGAGAGGTACCGGGGAGCTGTTTTTT
clone size: -
V gene: TRBV7-6
D gene: TRBD2
J gene: TRBJ2-2
CDR3 length: 17

CDR3 protein: CASSGQGALGNQPQHF
CDR3 DNA: TGTGCCAGCAGCGGACAGGGGGCGCTGGGCAATCAGCCCCAGCATTTT
clone size: once
V gene: TRBV7-8
D gene: TRBD1
J gene: TRBJ1-5
CDR3 length: 16

CDR3 protein: CASSPESGDYEQYF
CDR3 DNA: TGTGCCAGCAGCCCGGAATCGGGGGACTACGAGCAGTACTTC
clone size: -
V gene: TRBV11-1
D gene: -
J gene: TRBJ2-7
CDR3 length: 14

CDR3 protein: CASNLQPQHF
CDR3 DNA: TGTGCCAGCAACTTGCAGCCCCAGCATTTT
clone size: few
V gene: TRBV6-5
D gene: -
J gene: TRBJ1-5
CDR3 length: 10

CDR3 protein: CASSTTGHEQFF
CDR3 DNA: TGTGCCAGCAGCACGACAGGCCATGAGCAGTTCTTC
clone size: -
V gene: TRBV13
D gene: -
J gene: TRBJ2-1
CDR3 length: 12

CDR3 protein: CASSIPGGQMSLSGANVLTF
CDR3 DNA: TGTGCCAGTAGTATCCCGGGGGGGCAGATGAGTCTCTCTGGGGCCAACGTCCTGACTTTC
clone size: once
V gene: TRBV19
D gene: TRBD2
J gene: TRBJ2-6
CDR3 length: 20

CDR3 protein: CASSLVTEVYEQYF
CDR3 DNA: TGTGCCAGCAGTTTAGTGACGGAGGTCTACGAGCAGTACTTC
clone size: once
V gene: TRBV28
D gene: -
J gene: TRBJ2-7
CDR3 length: 14

CDR3 protein: CAEYRTMNTEAFF
CDR3 DNA: TGTGCCGAGTACAGGACGATGAACACTGAAGCTTTCTTT
clone size: -
V gene: TRBV7-9
D gene: -
J gene: TRBJ1-1
CDR3 length: 13

CDR3 protein: CASSVSAVPDFDDTEAFF
CDR3 DNA: TGTGCCAGCAGCGTATCGGCCGTTCCGGACTTTGACGACACTGAAGCTTTCTTT
clone size: -
V gene: TRBV9
D gene: -
J gene: TRBJ1-1
CDR3 length: 18

CDR3 protein: CASTPGGFYEQYF
CDR3 DNA: TGTGCCAGCACCCCCGGGGGTTTCTACGAGCAGTACTTC
clone size: once
V gene: TRBV28
D gene: -
J gene: TRBJ2-7
CDR3 length: 13

CDR3 protein: CASSLWEGGNEKLFF
CDR3 DNA: TGTGCCAGCAGTTTATGGGAGGGGGGAAATGAAAAACTGTTTTTT
clone size: -
V gene: TRBV27
D gene: -
J gene: TRBJ1-4
CDR3 length: 15

CDR3 protein: CASSQETSGYSYEQYF
CDR3 DNA: TGCGCCAGCAGCCAAGAGACTAGCGGTTACTCCTACGAGCAGTACTTC
clone size: -
V gene: TRBV4-1
D gene: TRBD2
J gene: TRBJ2-7
CDR3 length: 16

CDR3 protein: CASSYSMWGNTEAFF
CDR3 DNA: TGTGCCAGCAGTTACTCGATGTGGGGGAACACTGAAGCTTTCTTT
clone size: -
V gene: TRBV6-6
D gene: -
J gene: TRBJ1-1
CDR3 length: 15

CDR3 protein: CASSLGTRGHYGYTF
CDR3 DNA: TGTGCCAGCAGCTTAGGTACCAGGGGCCACTATGGCTACACCTTC
clone size: -
V gene: TRBV7-8
D gene: -
J gene: TRBJ1-2
CDR3 length: 15

CDR3 protein: CASSSPTRGLTEQYF
CDR3 DNA: TGTGCCAGCAGTTCACCGACCCGGGGACTAACGGAGCAGTACTTC
clone size: -
V gene: TRBV27
D gene: TRBD2
J gene: TRBJ2-7
CDR3 length: 15

CDR3 protein: CASSYGGQHGYTF
CDR3 DNA: TGTGCCAGCAGTTACGGGGGGCAGCATGGCTACACCTTC
clone size: -
V gene: TRBV6-6
D gene: -
J gene: TRBJ1-2
CDR3 length: 13

CDR3 protein: CASSLFRASSYEQYF
CDR3 DNA: TGTGCCAGCAGTTTATTCCGGGCGAGCTCCTACGAGCAGTACTTC
clone size: -
V gene: TRBV28
D gene: -
J gene: TRBJ2-7
CDR3 length: 15

CDR3 protein: CASSQVKWDRVNNEQFF
CDR3 DNA: TGTGCCAGCAGCCAAGTGAAGTGGGACAGGGTAAACAATGAGCAGTTCTTC
clone size: -
V gene: TRBV14
D gene: TRBD1
J gene: TRBJ2-1
CDR3 length: 17

CDR3 protein: CASSLPSKATQYF
CDR3 DNA: TGTGCCAGCAGTTTACCATCGAAGGCCACGCAGTATTTT
clone size: -
V gene: TRBV27
D gene: -
J gene: TRBJ2-3
CDR3 length: 13

CDR3 protein: CASSWGDSTYEQYF
CDR3 DNA: TGTGCCAGTAGTTGGGGGGACTCCACCTACGAGCAGTACTTC
clone size: -
V gene: TRBV19
D gene: -
J gene: TRBJ2-7
CDR3 length: 14

CDR3 protein: CASSRTGGDEQYF
CDR3 DNA: TGTGCCAGTAGCAGGACAGGGGGCGACGAGCAGTACTTC
clone size: -
V gene: TRBV19
D gene: TRBD1
J gene: TRBJ2-7
CDR3 length: 13

CDR3 protein: CASSFPSSGSHNEQFF
CDR3 DNA: TGTGCCAGCAGCTTCCCCTCTAGCGGGAGTCACAATGAGCAGTTCTTC
clone size: -
V gene: TRBV7-9
D gene: TRBD2
J gene: TRBJ2-1
CDR3 length: 16

CDR3 protein: CASSLPWDREYEKLFF
CDR3 DNA: TGTGCCAGCAGCTTACCTTGGGACAGGGAATATGAAAAACTGTTTTTT
clone size: -
V gene: TRBV7-2
D gene: TRBD1
J gene: TRBJ1-4
CDR3 length: 16

CDR3 protein: CASTRNSGKPYNEQFF
CDR3 DNA: TGTGCCAGCACTCGTAATAGCGGAAAACCCTACAATGAGCAGTTCTTC
clone size: -
V gene: TRBV2
D gene: -
J gene: TRBJ2-1
CDR3 length: 16

CDR3 protein: CASSVGTASSYEQYF
CDR3 DNA: TGTGCCAGCAGCGTAGGAACGGCCAGCTCCTACGAGCAGTACTTC
clone size: few
V gene: TRBV9
D gene: -
J gene: TRBJ2-7
CDR3 length: 15

CDR3 protein: CASSTGPAFF
CDR3 DNA: TGTGCCAGCAGTACAGGGCCAGCTTTCTTT
clone size: few
V gene: TRBV28
D gene: -
J gene: TRBJ1-1
CDR3 length: 10

CDR3 protein: CASSLGGRELFF
CDR3 DNA: TGTGCCAGCAGCTTAGGGGGGCGGGAGCTGTTTTTT
clone size: -
V gene: TRBV7-8
D gene: -
J gene: TRBJ2-2
CDR3 length: 12

CDR3 protein: CATSRDSYGYTF
CDR3 DNA: TGTGCCACCAGCAGAGATAGCTATGGCTACACCTTC
clone size: -
V gene: TRBV15
D gene: -
J gene: TRBJ1-2
CDR3 length: 12

CDR3 protein: CASSTGARNEQFF
CDR3 DNA: TGCGCCAGCAGCACCGGGGCAAGGAATGAGCAGTTCTTC
clone size: -
V gene: TRBV4-1
D gene: -
J gene: TRBJ2-1
CDR3 length: 13

CDR3 protein: CASSPLLGGTDTQYF
CDR3 DNA: TGTGCCAGCAGCCCCCTCCTGGGCGGCACAGATACGCAGTATTTT
clone size: -
V gene: TRBV7-9
D gene: -
J gene: TRBJ2-3
CDR3 length: 15

CDR3 protein: CASSGGRELFF
CDR3 DNA: TGTGCCAGCAGTGGCGGGAGGGAGCTGTTTTTT
clone size: -
V gene: TRBV2
D gene: -
J gene: TRBJ2-2
CDR3 length: 11

CDR3 protein: CASAISRGRNEQFF
CDR3 DNA: TGTGCCAGCGCTATTAGCAGGGGGAGGAATGAGCAGTTCTTC
clone size: -
V gene: TRBV27
D gene: -
J gene: TRBJ2-1
CDR3 length: 14

CDR3 protein: CASSTRGLMFF
CDR3 DNA: TGTGCCAGTAGTACTCGGGGGTTGATGTTCTTC
clone size: -
V gene: TRBV19
D gene: -
J gene: TRBJ2-1
CDR3 length: 11

CDR3 protein: CASTRLGIKYEQYF
CDR3 DNA: TGTGCCAGCACCCGGCTAGGTATCAAGTACGAGCAGTACTTC
clone size: -
V gene: TRBV28
D gene: -
J gene: TRBJ2-7
CDR3 length: 14

CDR3 protein: CASSLTDGEKLFF
CDR3 DNA: TGTGCCAGCAGCTTGACCGACGGAGAAAAACTGTTTTTT
clone size: few
V gene: TRBV11-2
D gene: -
J gene: TRBJ1-4
CDR3 length: 13

CDR3 protein: CAIHQSANTGELFF
CDR3 DNA: TGTGCCATACATCAGAGCGCGAACACCGGGGAGCTGTTTTTT
clone size: few
V gene: TRBV2
D gene: -
J gene: TRBJ2-2
CDR3 length: 14

CDR3 protein: CASSPNWPTAYNEQFF
CDR3 DNA: TGTGCCAGCAGTCCCAACTGGCCTACAGCATACAATGAGCAGTTCTTC
clone size: -
V gene: TRBV7-3
D gene: -
J gene: TRBJ2-1
CDR3 length: 16

CDR3 protein: CASSVGGVGTGELFF
CDR3 DNA: TGTGCCAGCAGCGTAGGTGGGGTGGGGACCGGGGAGCTGTTTTTT
clone size: -
V gene: TRBV9
D gene: -
J gene: TRBJ2-2
CDR3 length: 15

CDR3 protein: CASSLSLRRNF
CDR3 DNA: TGTGCCAGCAGCTTAAGCCTGCGTAGGAACTTC
clone size: -
V gene: TRBV7-4
D gene: -
J gene: TRBJ2-7
CDR3 length: 11

CDR3 protein: CASSKGMAGNPYNEQFF
CDR3 DNA: TGTGCCAGCAGCAAGGGCATGGCGGGGAACCCATACAATGAGCAGTTCTTC
clone size: -
V gene: TRBV7-2
D gene: -
J gene: TRBJ2-1
CDR3 length: 17

CDR3 protein: CAWSGEGPNQPQHF
CDR3 DNA: TGTGCCTGGAGTGGCGAGGGACCCAATCAGCCCCAGCATTTT
clone size: once
V gene: TRBV30
D gene: -
J gene: TRBJ1-5
CDR3 length: 14

CDR3 protein: CASSLGGIEQYF
CDR3 DNA: TGCGCCAGCAGCTTGGGGGGCATCGAGCAGTACTTC
clone size: -
V gene: TRBV5-1
D gene: -
J gene: TRBJ2-7
CDR3 length: 12

CDR3 protein: CASSDYMRYEQYF
CDR3 DNA: TGTGCCAGCAGTGATTACATGAGATACGAGCAGTACTTC
clone size: -
V gene: TRBV5-6
D gene: -
J gene: TRBJ2-7
CDR3 length: 13

CDR3 protein: CASSLSSTEAFF
CDR3 DNA: TGTGCCAGCAGTTTATCTTCCACTGAAGCTTTCTTT
clone size: -
V gene: TRBV28
D gene: -
J gene: TRBJ1-1
CDR3 length: 12

CDR3 protein: CASSLVNTGELFF
CDR3 DNA: TGTGCCAGCAGCTTGGTGAACACCGGGGAGCTGTTTTTT
clone size: -
V gene: TRBV5-4
D gene: -
J gene: TRBJ2-2
CDR3 length: 13

CDR3 protein: CASSVVETVDGYTF
CDR3 DNA: TGTGCCAGCAGCGTAGTGGAGACAGTTGATGGCTACACCTTC
clone size: -
V gene: TRBV9
D gene: -
J gene: TRBJ1-2
CDR3 length: 14

CDR3 protein: CATIQGNTEAFF
CDR3 DNA: TGTGCCACTATACAGGGTAACACTGAAGCTTTCTTT
clone size: few
V gene: TRBV19
D gene: -
J gene: TRBJ1-1
CDR3 length: 12

CDR3 protein: CASSLGIGGQESEKLFF
CDR3 DNA: TGTGCCAGCAGCTTAGGGATCGGGGGACAGGAGAGTGAAAAACTGTTTTTT
clone size: -
V gene: TRBV7-9
D gene: TRBD1
J gene: TRBJ1-4
CDR3 length: 17

CDR3 protein: CASSLLREGRGEQYF
CDR3 DNA: TGTGCCAGCAGTTTATTACGGGAGGGCCGCGGGGAGCAGTACTTC
clone size: -
V gene: TRBV27
D gene: TRBD2
J gene: TRBJ2-7
CDR3 length: 15

CDR3 protein: CASSLWGTETYNEQFF
CDR3 DNA: TGTGCCAGCAGCTTGTGGGGGACAGAGACCTACAATGAGCAGTTCTTC
clone size: -
V gene: TRBV5-6
D gene: TRBD1
J gene: TRBJ2-1
CDR3 length: 16

CDR3 protein: CASSRVGEISGNTIYF
CDR3 DNA: TGTGCCAGCAGCCGGGTGGGGGAAATTTCTGGAAACACCATATATTTT
clone size: -
V gene: TRBV5-4
D gene: -
J gene: TRBJ1-3
CDR3 length: 16